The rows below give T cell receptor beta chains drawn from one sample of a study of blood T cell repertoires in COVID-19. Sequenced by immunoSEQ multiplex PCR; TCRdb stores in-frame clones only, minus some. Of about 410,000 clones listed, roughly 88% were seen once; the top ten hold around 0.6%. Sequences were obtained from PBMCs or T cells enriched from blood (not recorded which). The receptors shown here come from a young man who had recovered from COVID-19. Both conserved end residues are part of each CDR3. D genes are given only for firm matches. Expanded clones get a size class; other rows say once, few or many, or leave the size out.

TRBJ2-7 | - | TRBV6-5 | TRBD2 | CASSSRGGTPEQYF | TGTGCCAGCAGTTCTCGGGGGGGGACACCCGAGCAGTACTTC
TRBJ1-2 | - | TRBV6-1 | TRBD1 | CASSEDRVGNYGYTF | TGTGCCAGCAGTGAGGACAGGGTTGGCAACTATGGCTACACCTTC
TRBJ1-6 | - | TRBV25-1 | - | CASSELGGRSPLHF | TGTGCCAGCAGTGAACTAGGGGGTAGATCACCCCTCCACTTT
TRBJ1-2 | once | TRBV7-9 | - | CASSLAGGTYGYTF | TGTGCCAGCAGCTTAGCGGGGGGGACCTATGGCTACACCTTC
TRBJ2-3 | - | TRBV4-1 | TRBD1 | CASRPGQGLDTQYF | TGCGCCAGCAGACCGGGACAGGGGCTGGATACGCAGTATTTT
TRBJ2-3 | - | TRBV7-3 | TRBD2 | CASSSRGGLDTQYF | TGTGCCAGCAGCAGTCGGGGGGGCCTAGATACGCAGTATTTT
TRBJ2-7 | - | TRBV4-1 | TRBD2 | CASSQEITSGGPAYEQYF | TGCGCCAGCAGCCAAGAAATAACTAGCGGGGGGCCCGCCTACGAGCAGTACTTC
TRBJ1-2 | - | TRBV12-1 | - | CASTIYRANYGYTF | TGTGCCAGCACCATCTATAGAGCTAACTATGGCTACACCTTC
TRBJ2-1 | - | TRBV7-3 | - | CASSLASFNEQFF | TGTGCCAGCAGCTTAGCTAGCTTTAATGAGCAGTTCTTC
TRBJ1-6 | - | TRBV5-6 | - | CASSSYNSPLHF | TGTGCCAGCAGCTCTTATAATTCACCCCTCCACTTT
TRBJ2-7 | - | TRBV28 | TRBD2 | CASSTTSGNPEQYF | TGTGCCAGCAGTACCACTAGCGGGAATCCCGAGCAGTACTTC
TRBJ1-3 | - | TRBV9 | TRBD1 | CASSREGQGAGNTIYF | TGTGCCAGCAGCAGGGAGGGACAGGGAGCAGGAAACACCATATATTTT
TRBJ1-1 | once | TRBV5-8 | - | CASSPRHRTNTEAFF | TGTGCCAGCAGCCCACGACATAGAACGAACACTGAAGCTTTCTTT
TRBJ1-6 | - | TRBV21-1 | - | CASSKDQRGRYNSPLHF | TGTGCCAGCAGCAAAGATCAGAGGGGGCGCTATAATTCACCCCTCCACTTT
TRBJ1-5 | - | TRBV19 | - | CASSIFYRGYGNQPQHF | TGTGCCAGTAGCATATTTTATAGGGGTTATGGCAATCAGCCCCAGCATTTT
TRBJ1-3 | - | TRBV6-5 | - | CASSYGPGVGNTIYF | TGTGCCAGCAGTTACGGTCCCGGGGTTGGAAACACCATATATTTT
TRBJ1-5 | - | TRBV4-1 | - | CASSQGPGPQHF | TGCGCCAGCAGCCAAGGCCCGGGACCCCAGCATTTT
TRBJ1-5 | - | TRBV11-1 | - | CASSLAGGQPQHF | TGTGCCAGCAGCTTAGCGGGGGGACAGCCCCAGCATTTT
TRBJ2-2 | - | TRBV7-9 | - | CAINDYKEDTGELFF | TGTGCCATAAACGATTACAAGGAGGACACCGGGGAGCTGTTTTTT
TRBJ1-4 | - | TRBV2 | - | CASSLTATNEKLFF | TGTGCCAGCAGTCTGACAGCAACTAATGAAAAACTGTTTTTT
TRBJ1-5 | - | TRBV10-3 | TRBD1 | CAIRTKTGTGRFGNQPQHF | TGTGCCATCAGGACCAAGACCGGGACAGGGAGGTTCGGCAATCAGCCCCAGCATTTT
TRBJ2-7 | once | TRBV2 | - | CASRERFQRQLYEQYF | TGTGCCAGCAGAGAGAGGTTCCAGCGGCAATTGTACGAGCAGTACTTC
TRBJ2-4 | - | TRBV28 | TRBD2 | CASSPGTSGRVVDIQYF | TGTGCCAGCAGCCCCGGGACTAGCGGGAGGGTCGTCGACATTCAGTACTTC
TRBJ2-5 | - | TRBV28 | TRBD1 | CASSHEGQQETQYF | TGTGCCAGCAGTCATGAGGGACAGCAAGAGACCCAGTACTTC
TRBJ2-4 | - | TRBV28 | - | CASSWAGSAKNIQYF | TGTGCCAGCAGTTGGGCGGGGTCGGCCAAAAACATTCAGTACTTC
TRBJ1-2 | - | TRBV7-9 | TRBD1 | CASSPGGGYGYTF | TGTGCCAGCAGCCCAGGGGGCGGCTATGGCTACACCTTC
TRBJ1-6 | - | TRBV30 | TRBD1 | CAWSPRRTGTGAF | TGTGCCTGGAGCCCTCGACGAACCGGGACAGGGGCCTTT
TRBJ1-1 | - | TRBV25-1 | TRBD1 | CASSNKDRGRTEAFF | TGTGCCAGCAGTAACAAGGACAGGGGGAGAACTGAAGCTTTCTTT
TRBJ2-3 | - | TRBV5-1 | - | CASSLSGAHTDTQYF | TGCGCCAGCAGCCTGTCAGGGGCTCACACAGATACGCAGTATTTT
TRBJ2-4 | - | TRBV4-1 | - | CASSQPGDIQYF | TGCGCCAGCAGCCAACCAGGGGACATTCAGTACTTC
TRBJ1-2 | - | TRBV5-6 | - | CASSPREAPFFSYTF | TGTGCCAGCAGCCCCAGGGAGGCCCCATTCTTCAGCTACACCTTC
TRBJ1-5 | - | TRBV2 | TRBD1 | CASSGQGAYQPQHF | TGTGCCAGCAGTGGGCAGGGGGCTTATCAGCCCCAGCATTTT
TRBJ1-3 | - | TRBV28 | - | CASSLLGSMYSGNTIYF | TGTGCCAGCAGTTTATTGGGCTCAATGTACTCTGGAAACACCATATATTTT
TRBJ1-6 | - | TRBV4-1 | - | CASRDSYNSPLHF | TGCGCCAGCCGGGATTCTTATAATTCACCCCTCCACTTT
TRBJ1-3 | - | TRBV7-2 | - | CASSLAPGRIGNTIYF | TGTGCCAGCAGCTTAGCCCCAGGGAGGATTGGAAACACCATATATTTT
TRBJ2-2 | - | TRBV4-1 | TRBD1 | CASSRDRPGANTGELFF | TGCGCCAGCAGCCGGGACAGACCTGGGGCCAACACCGGGGAGCTGTTTTTT
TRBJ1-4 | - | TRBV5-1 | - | CASSFWEGEKLFF | TGCGCCAGCAGCTTCTGGGAGGGTGAAAAACTGTTTTTT
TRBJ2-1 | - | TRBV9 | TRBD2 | CASSAYSGNHNEQFF | TGTGCCAGCAGCGCTTATAGCGGGAACCACAATGAGCAGTTCTTC
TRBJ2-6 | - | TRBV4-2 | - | CASSQPVTGSGANVLTF | TGTGCCAGCAGCCAGCCTGTGACAGGATCCGGGGCCAACGTCCTGACTTTC
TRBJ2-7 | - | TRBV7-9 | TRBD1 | CASSLGTGKRGSYEQYF | TGTGCCAGCAGCTTAGGGACAGGGAAGAGAGGCTCCTACGAGCAGTACTTC